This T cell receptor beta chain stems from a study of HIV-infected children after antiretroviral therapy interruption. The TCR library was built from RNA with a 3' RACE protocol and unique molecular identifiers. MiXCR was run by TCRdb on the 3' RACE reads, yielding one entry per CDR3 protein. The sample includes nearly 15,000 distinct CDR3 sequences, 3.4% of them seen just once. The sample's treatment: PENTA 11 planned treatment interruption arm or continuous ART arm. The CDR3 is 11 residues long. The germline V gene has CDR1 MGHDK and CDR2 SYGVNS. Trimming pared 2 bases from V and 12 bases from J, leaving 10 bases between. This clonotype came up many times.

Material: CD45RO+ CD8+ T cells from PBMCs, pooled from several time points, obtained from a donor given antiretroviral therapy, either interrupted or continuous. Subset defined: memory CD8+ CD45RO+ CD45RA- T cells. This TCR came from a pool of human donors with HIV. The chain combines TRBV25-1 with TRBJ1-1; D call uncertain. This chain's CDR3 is CASSEGGRPFF. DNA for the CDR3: TGTGCCAGCAGTGAAGGAGGACGACCTTTCTTT. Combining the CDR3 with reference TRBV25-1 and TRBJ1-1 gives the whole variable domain EADIYQTPRYLVIGTGKKITLECSQTMGHDKMYWYQQDPGMELHLIHYSYGVNSTEKGDLSSESTVSRIRTEHFPLTLESARPSHTSQYLCASSEGGRPFFGQGTRLTVV.